This TCR beta chain was captured in a study of cytomegalovirus exposure and HLA in healthy donors. The PCR contained 60 Vbeta and 13 Jbeta primers. Profiling relied on immunoSEQ multiplex PCR, and the TCRdb table lists in-frame clones only, not all of them. This sample's clone table lists around 34,000 clones. Donors consisted of healthy bone marrow donors. Broader study findings: Rarity characterized most TCR sequences, yet some public TCRs appeared in many donors.

To note about this clone: Its antigen is currently unknown.

There are 17 residues in the CDR3. Germline V gene sequence: CDR1 SGHTA, CDR2 FQGNSA. Trimming took 5 bases from V and 0 from J, leaving 19 bases between them. This receptor was identified in a woman aged 40 to 50 in good health and CMV-seropositive. Source material: PBMCs. The chain is built from TRBV7-2 and TRBJ1-2; TRBD1 is a possible D gene (6 bases). Here the CDR3 reads CASSPQTGQTPNYGYTF. The CDR3 DNA reads TGTGCCAGCAGCCCCCAGACAGGTCAGACGCCTAACTATGGCTACACCTTC.